The rows below give T cell receptor beta chains drawn from one sample of a study of post-analysis software for immune sequencing data. One entry per CDR3 protein, called by TCRdb with MiXCR from the PCR reads. The sample holds roughly 800,000 distinct CDR3 sequences, 25% to 30% seen once. Sequenced sample: blood. The receptors here all came from a girl aged 10-17 years with multiple sclerosis. Both conserved end residues are part of each CDR3. The order of the fields is D gene, clone size, V gene, J gene, CDR3 DNA, CDR3 protein. D genes are given only for firm matches. Clone size is given for some rows only: seen once, a few or many times, or a class if the clone is expanded.

d_gene: -
abundance: -
v_gene: TRBV10-3
j_gene: TRBJ1-5
CDR3nt: TGTGCCATCAGTGAGTCTACCGGCAATCAGCCCCAGCATTTT
CDR3aa: CAISESTGNQPQHF

d_gene: TRBD2
abundance: few
v_gene: TRBV3-1
j_gene: TRBJ2-1
CDR3nt: TGTGCCAGCAGCCGTACCGGGGGGGCCAGGTACAATGAGCAGTTCTTC
CDR3aa: CASSRTGGARYNEQFF

d_gene: -
abundance: few
v_gene: TRBV2
j_gene: TRBJ1-1
CDR3nt: TGTGCCAGCAGGAAGGGCAGGGGCACTGAAGCTTTCTTT
CDR3aa: CASRKGRGTEAFF

d_gene: TRBD2
abundance: few
v_gene: TRBV10-1
j_gene: TRBJ2-7
CDR3nt: TGCGCCAGCAGTCCGGGACTAGCGGGAGGCTTCGAGCAGTACTTC
CDR3aa: CASSPGLAGGFEQYF

d_gene: TRBD2
abundance: -
v_gene: TRBV11-2
j_gene: TRBJ2-1
CDR3nt: TGTGCCAGCAGCTTAAGGACTAGCGGGGCCCATGAGCAGTTCTTC
CDR3aa: CASSLRTSGAHEQFF

d_gene: -
abundance: -
v_gene: TRBV20-1
j_gene: TRBJ2-1
CDR3nt: TGCAGTGCCCAAGGGCGGGGCTCCTACAATGAGCAGTTCTTC
CDR3aa: CSAQGRGSYNEQFF

d_gene: -
abundance: few
v_gene: TRBV7-2
j_gene: TRBJ2-5
CDR3nt: TGTGCCAGCAGCTTAGCAGGGGATCAAGAGACCCAGTACTTC
CDR3aa: CASSLAGDQETQYF

d_gene: -
abundance: -
v_gene: TRBV7-2
j_gene: TRBJ2-7
CDR3nt: TGTGCCAGCAGCGCCGGACTAAACCCCTACGAGCAGTACTTC
CDR3aa: CASSAGLNPYEQYF

d_gene: -
abundance: few
v_gene: TRBV29-1
j_gene: TRBJ1-5
CDR3nt: TGCAGCGTTGAAATAGGGGGCAATCAGCCCCAGCATTTT
CDR3aa: CSVEIGGNQPQHF

d_gene: -
abundance: few
v_gene: TRBV11-2
j_gene: TRBJ1-2
CDR3nt: TGTGCCAGCAGCTTAGCTTCGTCCGGGTACGGCTACACCTTC
CDR3aa: CASSLASSGYGYTF

d_gene: -
abundance: -
v_gene: TRBV27
j_gene: TRBJ1-2
CDR3nt: TGTGCCAGCAGTTTCGGGGATACCAGTTTAGGCTACACCTTC
CDR3aa: CASSFGDTSLGYTF

d_gene: TRBD2
abundance: few
v_gene: TRBV24-1
j_gene: TRBJ2-3
CDR3nt: TGTGCCACTAGCGGGCTCACAGATACGCAGTATTTT
CDR3aa: CATSGLTDTQYF

d_gene: -
abundance: once
v_gene: TRBV6-1
j_gene: TRBJ2-3
CDR3nt: TGTGCCAGCAGTCAGAGCCTGCCCCGCACAGATGCGCAGTATTTT
CDR3aa: CASSQSLPRTDAQYF

d_gene: TRBD1
abundance: -
v_gene: TRBV6-5
j_gene: TRBJ1-6
CDR3nt: TGTGCCAGCAGAGGGGACAGGGGGCATTCACCCCTCCACTTT
CDR3aa: CASRGDRGHSPLHF

d_gene: TRBD2
abundance: few
v_gene: TRBV4-1
j_gene: TRBJ2-7
CDR3nt: TGCGCCAGCAGCCACTTTCGCGGGAGTGGTCCCTACGAGCAGTACTTC
CDR3aa: CASSHFRGSGPYEQYF

d_gene: TRBD1
abundance: few
v_gene: TRBV28
j_gene: TRBJ2-7
CDR3nt: TGTGCCAGCTACTCCCCAGGGGGTTCCTACGAGCAGTACTTC
CDR3aa: CASYSPGGSYEQYF

d_gene: TRBD2
abundance: -
v_gene: TRBV12-3/TRBV12-4
j_gene: TRBJ2-1
CDR3nt: TGTGCCAGCAGTTCTCACCTATCCGGACTAGCGGTCAATGAGCAGTTCTTC
CDR3aa: CASSSHLSGLAVNEQFF

d_gene: TRBD2
abundance: -
v_gene: TRBV29-1
j_gene: TRBJ2-1
CDR3nt: TGCAGCATTGGAGGAGCGGGGGGTCGATACAATGAGCAGTTCTTC
CDR3aa: CSIGGAGGRYNEQFF

d_gene: -
abundance: many
v_gene: TRBV10-3
j_gene: TRBJ2-1
CDR3nt: TGTGCCATCAGTGAGCGTAGCGGAGGGCGCTACAATGAGCAGTTCTTC
CDR3aa: CAISERSGGRYNEQFF

d_gene: -
abundance: few
v_gene: TRBV6-2/TRBV6-3
j_gene: TRBJ2-7
CDR3nt: TGTGCCAGCAGCGCCAGGCAGGGAAGGACCTACGAGCAGTACTTC
CDR3aa: CASSARQGRTYEQYF

d_gene: -
abundance: few
v_gene: TRBV18
j_gene: TRBJ2-5
CDR3nt: TGTGCCAGCTCACAACGGGGACAAGAGACCCAGTACTTC
CDR3aa: CASSQRGQETQYF

d_gene: -
abundance: -
v_gene: TRBV5-1
j_gene: TRBJ2-7
CDR3nt: TGCGCCAGCAGCTTGGAGGCGGTCTCCTACGAGCAGTACTTC
CDR3aa: CASSLEAVSYEQYF

d_gene: -
abundance: -
v_gene: TRBV21-1
j_gene: TRBJ2-5
CDR3nt: TGTGCCCGCACCGAATCGGACAGGGAGAAGACCCAGTACTTC
CDR3aa: CARTESDREKTQYF

d_gene: -
abundance: few
v_gene: TRBV12-3/TRBV12-4
j_gene: TRBJ2-4
CDR3nt: TGTGCCAGCAGCTATGGGACAAGAAAAAACATTCAGTACTTC
CDR3aa: CASSYGTRKNIQYF

d_gene: TRBD1
abundance: -
v_gene: TRBV3-1
j_gene: TRBJ1-4
CDR3nt: TGTGCCAGCAGCCCCCACCCGGGACAGGGGAAGGCAACTAATGAAAAACTGTTTTTT
CDR3aa: CASSPHPGQGKATNEKLFF

d_gene: -
abundance: few
v_gene: TRBV7-9
j_gene: TRBJ2-7
CDR3nt: TGTGCCAGCAGCTTAGGATACCCGGGCAGGGTGGGTTACGAGCAGTACTTC
CDR3aa: CASSLGYPGRVGYEQYF

d_gene: -
abundance: -
v_gene: TRBV9
j_gene: TRBJ1-2
CDR3nt: TGTGCCAGCAGCGTGGGGGAGTGGAACTATGGCTACACCTTC
CDR3aa: CASSVGEWNYGYTF

d_gene: -
abundance: -
v_gene: TRBV5-1
j_gene: TRBJ1-6
CDR3nt: TGCGCCAGCAGCGTGGCGCTGACAGGAGTGGATTCACCCCTCCACTTT
CDR3aa: CASSVALTGVDSPLHF

d_gene: TRBD2
abundance: -
v_gene: TRBV11-2
j_gene: TRBJ2-5
CDR3nt: TGTGCCAGCAGGATAGGAACTAGCGGGAGAGGGACCCAGTACTTC
CDR3aa: CASRIGTSGRGTQYF

d_gene: -
abundance: few
v_gene: TRBV6-5
j_gene: TRBJ2-5
CDR3nt: TGTGCCAGCAGTTACTCGTTTGCGGGATTACCCGTAGAGACCCAGTACTTC
CDR3aa: CASSYSFAGLPVETQYF

d_gene: -
abundance: few
v_gene: TRBV27
j_gene: TRBJ1-2
CDR3nt: TGTGCCAGCAGTTTATCTACGTCGGGTGGCTACACCTTC
CDR3aa: CASSLSTSGGYTF

d_gene: -
abundance: -
v_gene: TRBV28
j_gene: TRBJ1-4
CDR3nt: TGTGCCAGCAGTTTTCGGACGCCCCTCGGGGAAAAACTGTTTTTT
CDR3aa: CASSFRTPLGEKLFF

d_gene: -
abundance: -
v_gene: TRBV20-1
j_gene: TRBJ2-1
CDR3nt: TGCAGTGCTAGAGTGGCAGGGGTGTCCTACAATGAGCAGTTCTTC
CDR3aa: CSARVAGVSYNEQFF

d_gene: -
abundance: many
v_gene: TRBV6-5
j_gene: TRBJ2-7
CDR3nt: TGTGCTTCAGGGAACTCCTACGAGCAGTACTTC
CDR3aa: CASGNSYEQYF

d_gene: -
abundance: -
v_gene: TRBV6-1
j_gene: TRBJ2-3
CDR3nt: TGTGCCAGCAGTGAAGTGAGGCTTAGGGCTACGCAGTATTTT
CDR3aa: CASSEVRLRATQYF

d_gene: TRBD1
abundance: -
v_gene: TRBV25-1
j_gene: TRBJ2-3
CDR3nt: TGTGCCAGCCTGAGAACAGGGGTCTCCACAGATACGCAGTATTTT
CDR3aa: CASLRTGVSTDTQYF

d_gene: TRBD1
abundance: once
v_gene: TRBV11-2
j_gene: TRBJ1-1
CDR3nt: TGTGCCAGCAGGGAACAGGGGTGGGGCACTGAAGCTTTCTTT
CDR3aa: CASREQGWGTEAFF

d_gene: -
abundance: few
v_gene: TRBV5-5
j_gene: TRBJ1-4
CDR3nt: TGTGCCAGCAGCTTGGACTCAACTAATGAAAAACTGTTTTTT
CDR3aa: CASSLDSTNEKLFF

d_gene: -
abundance: -
v_gene: TRBV4-3
j_gene: TRBJ1-3
CDR3nt: TGCGCCAGCAGCCAGATGAATTTAGGATTTGAAGGCGGAAACACCATATATTTT
CDR3aa: CASSQMNLGFEGGNTIYF

d_gene: -
abundance: -
v_gene: TRBV4-3
j_gene: TRBJ2-3
CDR3nt: TGCGCCAGCAGCCAAGATCTCCTCACAGGTACGCAGTATTTT
CDR3aa: CASSQDLLTGTQYF

d_gene: -
abundance: -
v_gene: TRBV6-5
j_gene: TRBJ2-7
CDR3nt: TGTGCCAGCAGTTTTGGTCGGGCGGGACCCGGGGAGCAGTACTTC
CDR3aa: CASSFGRAGPGEQYF

d_gene: -
abundance: -
v_gene: TRBV27
j_gene: TRBJ2-7
CDR3nt: TGTGCCAGCAGTGCCCCCGGGGGCGAGCAGTACTTC
CDR3aa: CASSAPGGEQYF

d_gene: -
abundance: -
v_gene: TRBV4-1
j_gene: TRBJ2-3
CDR3nt: TGCGCCAGCAGCCCGACAGAGGTGCGCCAAGATACGCAGTATTTT
CDR3aa: CASSPTEVRQDTQYF